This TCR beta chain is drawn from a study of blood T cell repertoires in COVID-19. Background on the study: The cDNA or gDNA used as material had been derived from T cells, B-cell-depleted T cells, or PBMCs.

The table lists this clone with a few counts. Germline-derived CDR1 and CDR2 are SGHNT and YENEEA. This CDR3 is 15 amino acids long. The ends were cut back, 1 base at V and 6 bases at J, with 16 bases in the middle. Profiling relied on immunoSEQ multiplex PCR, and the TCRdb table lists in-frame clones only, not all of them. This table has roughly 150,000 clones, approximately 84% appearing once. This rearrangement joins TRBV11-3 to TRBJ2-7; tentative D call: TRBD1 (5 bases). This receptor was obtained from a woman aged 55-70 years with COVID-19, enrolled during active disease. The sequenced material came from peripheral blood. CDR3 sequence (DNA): TGTGCCAGCAGCTTAGCTGGACAACCGGGCGGCGAGCAGTACTTC. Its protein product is CASSLAGQPGGEQYF. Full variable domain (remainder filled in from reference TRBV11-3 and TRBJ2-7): EAGVVQSPRYKIIEKKQPVAFWCNPISGHNTLYWYLQNLGQGPELLIRYENEEAVDDSQLPKDRFSAERLKGVDSTLKIQPAELGDSAVYLCASSLAGQPGGEQYFGPGTRLTVT.